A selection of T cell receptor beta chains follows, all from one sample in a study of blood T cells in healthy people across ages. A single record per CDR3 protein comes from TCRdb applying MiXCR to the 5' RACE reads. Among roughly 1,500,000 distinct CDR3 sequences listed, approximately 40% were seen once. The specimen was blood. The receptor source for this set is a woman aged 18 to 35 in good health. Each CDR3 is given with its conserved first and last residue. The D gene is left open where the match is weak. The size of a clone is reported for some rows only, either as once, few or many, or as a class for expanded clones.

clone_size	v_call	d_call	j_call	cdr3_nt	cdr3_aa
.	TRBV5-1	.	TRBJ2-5	TGCGCCAGCAGTCCAACCCAGGACTTCGGGATAAAGACCCAGTACTTC	CASSPTQDFGIKTQYF
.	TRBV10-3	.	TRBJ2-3	TGTGCCATCAGGATAGCTAGCGAGGACACAGATACGCAGTATTTT	CAIRIASEDTDTQYF
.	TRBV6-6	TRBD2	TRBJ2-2	TGTGCCAGCAGTTACGGGGGGACTAGCGGGGACCGGGAGCTGTTTTTT	CASSYGGTSGDRELFF
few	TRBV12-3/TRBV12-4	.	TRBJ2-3	TGTGCCAGCAGCCCTGCGACATACGATACGCAGTATTTT	CASSPATYDTQYF
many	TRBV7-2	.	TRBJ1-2	TGTGTATCTTCCGGGGACCTGGGGGATGGCTACACCTTC	CVSSGDLGDGYTF
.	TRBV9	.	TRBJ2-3	TGTGCCAGCTCCTGGGGATACGGCACAGATACGCAGTATTTT	CASSWGYGTDTQYF
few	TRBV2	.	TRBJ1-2	TGTGCCAGCAGTTCCCAGGGTAAAGGGGGCTACACCTTC	CASSSQGKGGYTF
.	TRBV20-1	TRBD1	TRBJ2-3	TGCAGTGCTCCCCCGACAGGGGGCCAAAGAGATACGCAGTATTTT	CSAPPTGGQRDTQYF
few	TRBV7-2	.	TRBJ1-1	TGTGCCAGCACCCGTAACACCGGGGCAGGGACAAGGAACACTGAAGCTTTCTTT	CASTRNTGAGTRNTEAFF
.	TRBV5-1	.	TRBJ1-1	TGCGCCAGCAGCTTGGTGTCTTGGGGACCCGGGAACACTGAAGCTTTCTTT	CASSLVSWGPGNTEAFF
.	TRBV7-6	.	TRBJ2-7	TGTGCCAGCAGCACCGGGACTCAGATACGGCAGTACTTC	CASSTGTQIRQYF
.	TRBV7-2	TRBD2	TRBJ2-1	TGTGCCAGCAGCTATCAAATCGGGGGGGTATATTACAATGAGCAGTTCTTC	CASSYQIGGVYYNEQFF
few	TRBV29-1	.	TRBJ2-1	TGCAGCGTTGAAGTACCGACCCGCGGTTTATACAATGAGCAGTTCTTC	CSVEVPTRGLYNEQFF
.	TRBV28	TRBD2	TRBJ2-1	TGTGCCAGCAGTTCCCAGCGGGGGGCACACAATGAGCAGTTCTTC	CASSSQRGAHNEQFF
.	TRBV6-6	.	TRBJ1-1	TGTGCCAGCAGTTACTCAATGGGTCAGGGAACTGAAGCTTTCTTT	CASSYSMGQGTEAFF
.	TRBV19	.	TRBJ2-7	TGTGCCAGTAGTCAAACCAGGGACTGGACCTACGAGCAGTACTTC	CASSQTRDWTYEQYF
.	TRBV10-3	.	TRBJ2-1	TGTGCCATCAGTGAGTGGCGGGTTCGATCCTACAATGAGCAGTTCTTC	CAISEWRVRSYNEQFF
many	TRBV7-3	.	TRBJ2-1	TGTGCCAGCAGCTTAATATACAACAATGAGCAGTTCTTC	CASSLIYNNEQFF
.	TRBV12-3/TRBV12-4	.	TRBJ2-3	TGTGCCAGCAGTCTACAGGGATTCGTTAGCACAGATACGCAGTATTTT	CASSLQGFVSTDTQYF
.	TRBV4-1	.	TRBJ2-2	TGCGCCAGCAGCCAGGGTCCCAGCGGGGAGCTGTTTTTT	CASSQGPSGELFF
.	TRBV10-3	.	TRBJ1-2	TGTGCCACCGACCCTGGGCAGGGAGATGGCTACACCTTC	CATDPGQGDGYTF
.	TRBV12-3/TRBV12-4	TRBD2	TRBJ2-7	TGTGCCAGCAGTTTAGCGCCGCCTAGCGGGAGAGCCTACGAGCAGTACTTC	CASSLAPPSGRAYEQYF